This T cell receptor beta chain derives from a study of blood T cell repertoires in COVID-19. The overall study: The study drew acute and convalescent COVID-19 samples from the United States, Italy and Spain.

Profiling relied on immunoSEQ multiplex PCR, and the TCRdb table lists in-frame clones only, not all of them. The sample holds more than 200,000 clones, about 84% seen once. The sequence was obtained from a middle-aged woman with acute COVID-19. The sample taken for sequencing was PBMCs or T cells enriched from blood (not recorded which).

CDR3 bases: TGTGCCACCAGCAGGGACAGGGGGCACACTGAAGCTTTCTTT. The encoded protein is CATSRDRGHTEAFF. The rearrangement uses TRBV15 and TRBJ1-1; the match to TRBD1 covers 11 bases. After removal of 3 bases from V and 3 bases from J, the junction contained 0 bases not matched to a gene. The CDR3 covers 14 residues. Germline V gene sequence: CDR1 LNHNV, CDR2 YYDKDF (reference sequence).